This T cell receptor beta chain appears in the sequencing data of a study of CD8 T cells in ankylosing spondylitis. The sample holds many counts of this clonotype. The germline gives CDR1 SGHRS, CDR2 YFSETQ. This CDR3 is built from 17 residues. V gave up 0 bases and J gave up 2 bases, with 17 bases separating them. TCRdb passed the 5' RACE reads through MiXCR, listing each CDR3 protein once. The data contain 130,000 or so distinct CDR3 sequences, about an eighth of them singletons. The specimen was blood, either unsorted or a sorted T cell fraction (not recorded which). The source is a female donor with ankylosing spondylitis or in good health (not recorded which). The chain has TRBV5-1 and TRBJ1-1; the D gene is possibly TRBD1 (5 bases). CDR3 loop: CASSLGVGALLNTEAFF. DNA for the CDR3: TGCGCCAGCAGCTTGGGAGTAGGGGCTCTTTTAAACACTGAAGCTTTCTTT. Together with reference TRBV5-1 and TRBJ1-1, the CDR3 gives the full variable domain: KAGVTQTPRYLIKTRGQQVTLSCSPISGHRSVSWYQQTPGQGLQFLFEYFSETQRNKGNFPGRFSGRQFSNSRSEMNVSTLELGDSALYLCASSLGVGALLNTEAFFGQGTRLTVV.